The source of this T cell receptor beta chain is a study of beta chain features in type 1 diabetes. Every isolated RNA sample was fully reverse transcribed, so sequencing captured expressed TCRB transcripts. Clones were sequenced by immunoSEQ multiplex PCR, and TCRdb holds only the in-frame ones, with some missing. This table holds 200,000 to 300,000 clones, 14% found once. Study results and caveats: Patients with Type 1 diabetes showed moderately but significantly shorter TCRB CDR3s in all four CD4+ subsets.

The CDR3 spans 13 residues. With V trimmed by 8 bases and J by 5 bases, 2 bases remained unmatched. CDR1 is MGHDK and CDR2 is SYGVNS in the germline V gene. About this clone itself: Its antigen is not known.

Sequencing was carried out using naive CD4+ T cells from blood. The TCR originated in a man between 25 and 39 years old with type 1 diabetes. The chain joins TRBV25-1 to TRBJ1-4; 10 nucleotides align to TRBD1. The CDR3, as DNA: TGTGCCAGCCAGGGACAGGGGAATGAAAAACTGTTTTTT. This translates into CASQGQGNEKLFF.